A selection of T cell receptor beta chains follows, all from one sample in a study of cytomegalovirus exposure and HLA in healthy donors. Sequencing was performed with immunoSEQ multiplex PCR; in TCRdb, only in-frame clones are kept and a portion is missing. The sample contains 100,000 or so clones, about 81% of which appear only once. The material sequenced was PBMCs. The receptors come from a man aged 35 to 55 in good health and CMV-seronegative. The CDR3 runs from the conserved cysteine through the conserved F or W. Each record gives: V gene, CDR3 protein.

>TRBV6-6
CASKRGGNTGELFF
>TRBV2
CASRTGQGVYGYTF
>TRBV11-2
CASSNQQGGYGYTF
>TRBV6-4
CASRIKGAANTGELFF
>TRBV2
CASFGLPGPYEQYF
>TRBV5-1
CASSLGGPGTEAFF
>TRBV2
CASSDTDYSNQPQHF
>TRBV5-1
CASSLVGGDYGYTF
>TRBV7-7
CASSPPRGVGLFF
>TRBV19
CASSISEETQYF
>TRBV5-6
CASSLAPQGAGNYGYTF
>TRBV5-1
CASSRTGVNTGELFF
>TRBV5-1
CASSLRGAHYEQYF
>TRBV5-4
CASSSQISGAGELFF
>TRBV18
CASSRQGAGVNTEAFF
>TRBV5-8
CASSLDRGLVNTEAFF
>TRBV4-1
CASSQDLVGEATEAFF
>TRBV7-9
CASSGPGLAGDYEQYF
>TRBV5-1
CASSSGASTLGNTIYF
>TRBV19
CASRATGNNEQFF
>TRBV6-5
CASSYSRQNYGYTF
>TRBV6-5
CASKLDRGGPGELFF
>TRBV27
CASSLSVTGNSPLHF
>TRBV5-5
CASSPTGLLQPQHF
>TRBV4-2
CASSQGPAGPYGYTF
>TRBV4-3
CASSLPPHGLAKNIQYF
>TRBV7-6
CASSLEPGDYEQYF